Shown below are 14 T cell receptor beta chains from a single sample sequenced in a study of blood T cell repertoires in COVID-19. Sequencing used immunoSEQ multiplex PCR; TCRdb keeps in-frame clones, though not all of them. The table shows 150,000 or so clones, with about 90% occurring only once. The material sequenced was peripheral blood. These receptor sequences come from an older man with acute or convalescent COVID-19.

The count of this clone is one. The chain recombines TRBV29-1 with TRBJ1-1; perhaps TRBD1 as D (5 bases). Germline assignment: CDR1 SQVTM and CDR2 ANQGSEA. The CDR3 extends over 15 amino acids. V lost 1 base to trimming and J lost 0 bases, with 12 bases between them. The CDR3 sequence is CSVEGFGGVNTEAFF. The CDR3 region has the DNA TGCAGCGTTGAAGGGTTTGGGGGGGTGAACACTGAAGCTTTCTTT.

This chain connects TRBV10-3 to TRBJ2-1; D is uncertain. The CDR3 covers 16 residues. Germline V lookup: CDR1 ENHRY, CDR2 SYGVKD. Trimming left V 2 bases short and J 5 bases short, with 16 bases between. CDR3 nucleotide sequence: TGTGCCATCAGTGAGAGTTGGGCAGGCGACCACAATGAGCAGTTCTTC. It codes for CAISESWAGDHNEQFF.

V and J are TRBV3-1 (or the pseudogene TRBV3-2) and TRBJ1-3, with D maybe TRBD1 (5 bases). The length of the CDR3 is 17 residues. CDR1 is LGHDT, CDR2 YNNKEL, per germline (reference sequence). V was clipped by 1 base and J by 4 bases, with 17 bases between them. The CDR3 is CASSQVGRGVRGNTIYF. CDR3 DNA sequence: TGTGCCAGCAGCCAAGTTGGTAGGGGCGTGCGGGGAAACACCATATATTTT.

This sequence joins TRBV7-3 and TRBJ1-1; no reliable D call. The CDR3 is 14 residues long. Per the germline V gene, CDR1 is SGHTA and CDR2 is FQGTGA. The V end lost 3 bases, the J end lost 0 bases, and 8 bases lay between the germline ends. The CDR3 is CASSLSGMNTEAFF. The CDR3 DNA reads TGTGCCAGCAGCTTGTCAGGCATGAACACTGAAGCTTTCTTT.

The chain recombines TRBV18 with TRBJ2-1; 12 positions agree with TRBD2. CDR3 length: 15 residues. Germline V CDR1 and CDR2: KGHSH, LQKENI. The junction had 4 bases not matched to a gene; V was cut back by 3 bases and J by 7 bases. CDR3 protein: CASSPGLAGLNEQFF. CDR3 DNA: TGTGCCAGCTCACCTGGACTAGCGGGATTGAATGAGCAGTTCTTC.

The chain employs TRBV18 and TRBJ2-5, with no clear D. The length of the CDR3 is 15 residues. Trimming left V 5 bases short and J 1 base short, with 14 bases between. Per the germline V gene, CDR1 is KGHSH and CDR2 is LQKENI. CDR3 bases: TGTGCCAGCTCATCTTCTCCCGTTATCCAAGAGACCCAGTACTTC. It encodes CASSSSPVIQETQYF. Supplemented by reference TRBV18 and TRBJ2-5, the full variable domain reads NAGVMQNPRHLVRRRGQEARLRCSPMKGHSHVYWYRQLPEEGLKFMVYLQKENIIDESGMPKERFSAEFPKEGPSILRIQQVVRGDSAAYFCASSSSPVIQETQYFGPGTRLLVL.

The V gene is TRBV10-3, the J gene TRBJ1-4, with 9 nucleotides matching TRBD1. The V segment lost 0 bases and the J segment 10 bases; nucleotides outside the gene matches: 6. The germline CDR1 and CDR2 sequences are ENHRY and SYGVKD. This CDR3 has 15 amino acids. For the CDR3, the DNA is TGTGCCATCAGTGAGTCCGGGACAGGGAGCGGAAAACTGTTTTTT. Residues: CAISESGTGSGKLFF.

The chain couples TRBV4-1 to TRBJ1-2; 7 positions agree with TRBD1. CDR3 length: 17 amino acids. Germline V gene lookup returns CDR1 MGHRA and CDR2 YSYEKL. V was pared by 4 bases and J by 4 bases, with 15 bases of the junction left unmatched. CDR3 sequence (DNA): TGCGCCAGCAGCCTTTTTCGTGGGGACAGAAAATTCTATGGCTACACCTTC. It translates to CASSLFRGDRKFYGYTF.

The rearrangement uses TRBV7-8 and TRBJ2-5; TRBD1 matches at 11 bases. The CDR3 spans 18 residues. Looked up from germline, CDR1 is SGHVS and CDR2 is FQNEAQ. The J segment lost 2 bases and the V segment lost 4 bases, leaving 12 bases of the junction unmatched. CDR3 region: CASSSDRGQSWKQETQYF. DNA of the CDR3: TGTGCCAGCAGCTCGGACAGGGGGCAGAGTTGGAAACAAGAGACCCAGTACTTC.

The chain is built from TRBV9 and TRBJ2-1, with D maybe TRBD2 (5 bases). The CDR3 is 15 residues long. Germline CDR1 SGDLS, CDR2 YYNGEE. V lost 2 bases and J lost 3, with 12 bases in between. The CDR3 coding sequence is TGTGCCAGCAGCGTCTCGGGGAACAACTACAATGAGCAGTTCTTC. Amino acids: CASSVSGNNYNEQFF.

The rearrangement uses TRBV19 and TRBJ2-1; 13 bases map to TRBD2. CDR3 length: 17 amino acids. The germline gives CDR1 LNHDA, CDR2 SQIVND (reference sequence). Trimming removed 2 bases from V and 4 bases from J; junction bases left unmatched: 5. The CDR3 here is CASSIRLAGGLYNEQFF. In DNA form, the CDR3 reads TGTGCCAGTAGTATAAGACTAGCGGGAGGCCTGTACAATGAGCAGTTCTTC.

The CDR3 coding sequence is TGCGCCAGCAGCTTGGCTTGGAGTTCTGACAATGAGCAGTTCTTC. This sequence encodes CASSLAWSSDNEQFF. This rearrangement joins TRBV5-1 to TRBJ2-1; D remains unclear. In germline, CDR1 is SGHRS, CDR2 YFSETQ. The CDR3 spans 15 residues. Trimming left V 0 bases short and J 5 bases short, with 12 bases between. Looking up the rest from reference TRBV5-1 and TRBJ2-1 gives the full variable domain: KAGVTQTPRYLIKTRGQQVTLSCSPISGHRSVSWYQQTPGQGLQFLFEYFSETQRNKGNFPGRFSGRQFSNSRSEMNVSTLELGDSALYLCASSLAWSSDNEQFFGPGTRLTVL.

The chain carries TRBV5-4 and TRBJ1-1; D is ambiguous. The CDR3 is 15 residues long. Per germline, CDR1 SGHNT and CDR2 YYREEE (reference sequence). V was trimmed by 0 bases and J by 1 base, leaving 10 bases between them. This chain's CDR3 is CASSLEPGRNTEAFF. As DNA, the CDR3 is TGTGCCAGCAGCTTGGAGCCAGGTAGGAACACTGAAGCTTTCTTT.

In its sample, this clone was seen once. The J gene is TRBJ2-1, the V gene TRBV18; D possibly corresponds to TRBD2 (6 bases). The V gene's germline CDR1 is KGHSH and CDR2 LQKENI. CDR3 length: 12 amino acids. V lost 2 bases and J 9 bases, leaving 8 bases between the germline ends. CDR3 nucleotide sequence: TGTGCCAGCTCACCAGGCGGGATTGAGCAGTTCTTC. Encoded protein: CASSPGGIEQFF.